The rows below give T cell receptor beta chains drawn from one sample of a study of cytotoxic CD8 clonotypes in ibrutinib-treated CLL. The table came from immunoSEQ multiplex PCR; TCRdb's copy has only in-frame clones and leaves some out. The data contain nearly 100,000 clones, around 80% of them seen just once; the ten biggest clones take up 32%. The sample was PBMCs, taken after 12 months of ibrutinib treatment. These receptors were obtained from a human donor with chronic lymphocytic leukemia. The CDR3 runs from the conserved cysteine through the conserved F or W. The order of the fields is V gene, J gene, clone size, D gene, CDR3 protein, CDR3 DNA. The D gene is left open where the match is weak. Expanded clones are given a class, and other clones once, few, many or no size at all.

>TRBV30|TRBJ1-5|-|-
CAWSGQNNQPQHF
TGTGCCTGGAGTGGGCAGAACAATCAGCCCCAGCATTTT
>TRBV27|TRBJ1-2|few|TRBD1
CASRLTGTINYGYTF
TGTGCCAGCAGGCTGACAGGGACTATAAACTATGGCTACACCTTC
>TRBV7-2|TRBJ2-5|-|-
CASSLPGEETQYF
TGTGCCAGCAGCTTACCGGGGGAAGAGACCCAGTACTTC
>TRBV10-3|TRBJ2-1|-|TRBD2
CAISDPKTSGVRNEQFF
TGTGCCATCAGTGACCCTAAGACTAGCGGCGTTAGAAATGAGCAGTTCTTC
>TRBV7-2|TRBJ1-1|-|TRBD1
CASSLGQGVKAFF
TGTGCCAGCAGCTTAGGGCAGGGGGTTAAAGCTTTCTTT
>TRBV5-5|TRBJ1-2|once|-
CASSYTEVVGGYTF
TGTGCCAGCAGCTATACGGAGGTGGTAGGTGGCTACACCTTC
>TRBV6-1|TRBJ1-2|-|-
CASRIVSDYTF
TGTGCCAGCAGAATAGTGAGTGACTACACCTTC
>TRBV30|TRBJ2-7|-|TRBD1
CAWTRDSSYEQYF
TGTGCCTGGACCCGGGACAGCTCCTACGAGCAGTACTTC
>TRBV19|TRBJ2-2|few|TRBD1
CASSPGQGWAGELFF
TGTGCCAGTAGCCCGGGACAGGGGTGGGCCGGGGAGCTGTTTTTT
>TRBV6-5|TRBJ2-1|-|TRBD2
CASRMTSGEFNEQFF
TGTGCCAGCAGGATGACTAGCGGGGAATTCAATGAGCAGTTCTTC
>TRBV2|TRBJ1-5|-|-
CASSADGNQPQHF
TGTGCCAGCAGCGCGGACGGAAATCAGCCCCAGCATTTT
>TRBV12-5|TRBJ1-1|-|TRBD1
CASGPDRDSTEAFF
TGTGCTAGTGGCCCCGACAGGGATAGTACTGAAGCTTTCTTT
>TRBV5-6|TRBJ2-3|-|TRBD2
CASSLLSGGAGGSDTQYF
TGTGCCAGCAGCTTGTTAAGCGGGGGGGCTGGAGGGAGCGATACGCAGTATTTT
>TRBV29-1|TRBJ1-1|-|TRBD1
CSVARTGRNTEAFF
TGCAGCGTTGCCCGGACAGGGAGGAACACTGAAGCTTTCTTT
>TRBV6-1|TRBJ1-3|-|TRBD1
CASSVQTGLGNTIYF
TGTGCCAGCAGTGTTCAGACAGGGCTGGGAAACACCATATATTTT
>TRBV6-1|TRBJ2-7|few|-
CASSTGERGEQYF
TGTGCCAGCAGCACGGGCGAACGGGGCGAGCAGTACTTC
>TRBV9|TRBJ1-2|-|-
CASTSVIGARGYTF
TGTGCCAGCACCAGCGTTATAGGGGCTAGAGGCTACACCTTC
>TRBV30|TRBJ1-2|-|-
CAWIGAYRKVNYGYTF
TGTGCCTGGATCGGGGCCTATCGAAAGGTCAACTATGGCTACACCTTC
>TRBV5-8|TRBJ1-2|-|TRBD1
CASSIQGVGYGYTF
TGTGCCAGCAGCATCCAGGGGGTGGGCTATGGCTACACCTTC
>TRBV2|TRBJ2-4|once|TRBD2
CASSNQRGRENIQYF
TGTGCCAGCAGCAACCAGCGGGGGCGAGAAAACATTCAGTACTTC
>TRBV29-1|TRBJ2-5|-|TRBD1
CSSGQGIGETQYF
TGCAGTTCGGGACAGGGGATAGGGGAGACCCAGTACTTC
>TRBV19|TRBJ2-1|few|-
CASSQSAIPYNEQFF
TGTGCCAGTAGTCAGTCCGCTATCCCCTACAATGAGCAGTTCTTC
>TRBV6-5|TRBJ2-7|-|-
CASSYGSPPIYEQYF
TGTGCCAGCAGTTACGGCTCACCTCCCATCTACGAGCAGTACTTC
>TRBV6-5|TRBJ2-7|-|-
CASSRQGFSYEQYF
TGTGCCAGCAGTCGCCAGGGCTTCTCCTACGAGCAGTACTTC
>TRBV7-2|TRBJ1-5|-|-
CASARGGEGQPQHF
TGTGCCAGCGCCCGGGGAGGGGAAGGTCAGCCCCAGCATTTT
>TRBV7-8|TRBJ1-2|-|TRBD1
CASSLSAAGQGARDYGYTF
TGTGCCAGCAGCCTATCCGCCGCGGGACAGGGGGCGAGAGACTATGGCTACACCTTC
>TRBV28|TRBJ2-3|-|-
CAIPLTDLGQYF
TGTGCCATCCCACTGACGGACCTCGGGCAGTATTTT
>TRBV4-1|TRBJ2-3|-|-
CASSQDQATQDTQYF
TGCGCCAGCAGCCAAGATCAGGCCACTCAAGATACGCAGTATTTT
>TRBV7-8|TRBJ1-4|-|-
CASSLRPTGSNEKLFF
TGTGCCAGCAGCCTGCGCCCAACAGGATCTAATGAAAAACTGTTTTTT
>TRBV7-6|TRBJ2-5|-|-
CASSLEALSTQYF
TGTGCCAGCAGCTTAGAAGCCCTCTCGACCCAGTACTTC
>TRBV5-1|TRBJ1-3|many|-
CASSLERVAGNTIYF
TGCGCCAGCAGCTTGGAGAGGGTGGCTGGAAACACCATATATTTT
>TRBV2|TRBJ2-3|once|-
CASSLEKSTDTQYF
TGTGCCAGCAGCTTGGAAAAGAGCACAGATACGCAGTATTTT
>TRBV19|TRBJ2-7|-|-
CASRDTGNISYEQYF
TGTGCCAGTAGAGATACGGGTAATATCTCCTACGAGCAGTACTTC
>TRBV2|TRBJ2-5|-|-
CASRLVAGETQYF
TGTGCCAGCAGACTAGTGGCTGGGGAGACCCAGTACTTC
>TRBV5-1|TRBJ2-1|-|-
CASSLRGFGDEQFF
TGCGCCAGCAGCCTGCGGGGATTCGGCGATGAGCAGTTCTTC
>TRBV7-9|TRBJ2-7|-|TRBD1
CASSYYGTDYEQYF
TGTGCCAGCAGTTATTACGGGACAGACTACGAGCAGTACTTC
>TRBV10-2|TRBJ1-2|-|TRBD1
CASSLNPRDRVHGYTF
TGCGCCAGCAGTTTAAACCCCCGGGACAGGGTGCATGGCTACACCTTC
>TRBV11-3|TRBJ1-1|few|-
CASSLPRDKAFF
TGTGCCAGCAGCTTACCCCGGGACAAAGCTTTCTTT